The rows below give T cell receptor beta chains drawn from one sample of a study of shared clonotypes between healthy human individuals. Sequencing was performed with immunoSEQ multiplex PCR; in TCRdb, only in-frame clones are kept and a portion is missing. Of a few hundred thousand clones listed, around 74% are singletons. The source material was memory CD4+ T cells sorted from blood. The receptors were sampled from a man aged 25 to 45 in good health. The CDR3 runs from the conserved cysteine through the conserved F or W. The D gene is left open where the match is weak. Clone size, where shown, is once, few, many, or a class for clones that have expanded.

once,TRBV6-6,TRBJ1-2,-,CASSSWYGYTF,TGTGCCAGCAGTTCCTGGTATGGCTACACCTTC
-,TRBV7-8,TRBJ1-4,-,CASSLVRVFLNRIGSQNEKLFF,TGTGCCAGCAGCTTAGTACGGGTCTTCCTAAACCGGATAGGGTCCCAAAATGAAAAACTGTTTTTT
few,TRBV14,TRBJ2-1,-,CASNPSGLGSSEQFF,TGTGCCAGCAATCCCTCCGGACTTGGGTCTTCTGAGCAGTTCTTC
-,TRBV6-6,TRBJ2-5,-,CASSPRSSVETQYF,TGTGCCAGCAGCCCCCGCAGCAGCGTAGAGACCCAGTACTTC
-,TRBV6-4,TRBJ1-1,-,CASSEKLNTEAFF,TGTGCCAGCAGTGAGAAGTTGAACACTGAAGCTTTCTTT
-,TRBV19,TRBJ2-3,TRBD2,CASKREGRTDTQYF,TGTGCCAGCAAGCGGGAGGGCCGAACAGATACGCAGTATTTT
once,TRBV2,TRBJ2-3,TRBD2,CASSERAGAGDTQYF,TGTGCCAGCAGTGAACGGGCGGGAGCGGGAGATACGCAGTATTTT
many,TRBV19,TRBJ1-4,-,CASRAQTGEKLFF,TGTGCCAGTAGAGCCCAGACAGGTGAAAAACTGTTTTTT
-,TRBV11-2,TRBJ2-5,TRBD2,CASSLDRSSGAGTQYF,TGTGCCAGCAGCTTAGATCGTTCTAGCGGGGCCGGGACCCAGTACTTC
-,TRBV5-8,TRBJ1-5,-,CASSLRNQPQHF,TGTGCCAGCAGCTTAAGAAATCAGCCCCAGCATTTT
-,TRBV7-9,TRBJ2-1,TRBD2,CASSRMGGYNEQFF,TGTGCCAGCAGCCGAATGGGGGGGTACAATGAGCAGTTCTTC
-,TRBV19,TRBJ2-1,TRBD2,CASSGLAGGIYNEQFF,TGTGCCAGTAGCGGACTAGCGGGAGGGATATACAATGAGCAGTTCTTC
-,TRBV2,TRBJ2-1,-,CASKANNEQFF,TGTGCCAGCAAAGCAAACAATGAGCAGTTCTTC
few,TRBV28,TRBJ1-1,-,CATTPTVNTEAFF,TGTGCCACCACACCAACCGTGAACACTGAAGCTTTCTTT
many,TRBV10-1,TRBJ2-7,-,CASPLDSHEQYF,TGCGCCAGCCCCTTGGACTCCCACGAGCAGTACTTC
-,TRBV9,TRBJ2-1,TRBD2,CASSPSAGRENEQFF,TGTGCCAGCAGTCCGTCGGCCGGGAGGGAGAATGAGCAGTTCTTC
-,TRBV6-4,TRBJ2-1,-,CASSVQGNGYNEQFF,TGTGCCAGCAGTGTACAGGGTAATGGCTACAATGAGCAGTTCTTC
-,TRBV5-1,TRBJ2-2,TRBD2,CASRSTSGSANTGELFF,TGCGCCAGCAGATCCACTAGCGGGAGTGCGAACACCGGGGAGCTGTTTTTT
-,TRBV11-2,TRBJ2-2,TRBD2,CASSLVSGSNTGELFF,TGTGCCAGCAGCTTAGTCAGCGGGAGTAACACCGGGGAGCTGTTTTTT
few,TRBV5-4,TRBJ2-1,TRBD1,CASSLGTGSPYNEQFF,TGTGCCAGCAGCTTAGGGACAGGGTCGCCCTACAATGAGCAGTTCTTC
-,TRBV11-2,TRBJ2-7,TRBD2,CASSWVGGYEQYF,TGTGCCAGCAGCTGGGTCGGGGGGTACGAGCAGTACTTC
once,TRBV10-3,TRBJ1-1,-,CAIRNTGLNTEAFF,TGTGCCATCAGAAATACAGGACTTAACACTGAAGCTTTCTTT
-,TRBV6-5,TRBJ2-7,-,CASSLGSQDYEQYF,TGTGCCAGCAGTTTAGGCAGCCAGGACTACGAGCAGTACTTC
-,TRBV27,TRBJ2-1,-,CASIGSTNNEQFF,TGTGCCAGCATTGGCAGTACGAACAATGAGCAGTTCTTC